The 16 T cell receptor beta chains in this list originate from one sample, sequenced in a study of blood T cell repertoires in COVID-19. Libraries were prepared by immunoSEQ multiplex PCR; TCRdb keeps only in-frame clonotypes and omits some of them. In the table there are roughly 240,000 clones, about 83% of which are singletons. The material sequenced was PBMCs or T cells enriched from blood (not recorded which). The origin of the receptors is a woman in her thirties or forties who had been exposed to COVID-19.

The chain joins TRBV4-1 to TRBJ2-7, with unresolved D. This CDR3 spans 15 amino acids. CDR1 is MGHRA, CDR2 YSYEKL, per germline. Trimming shortened V by 5 bases and J by 2 bases, and 16 bases separated the two germline ends. CDR3 nucleotide sequence: TGCGCCAGCAGCTTCGAGGTAGTAGGAACCTACGAGCAGTACTTC. It yields the protein CASSFEVVGTYEQYF.

The CDR3 reads CATSDPGTGVTDTQYF. In DNA, the CDR3 is TGTGCCACCAGTGATCCCGGGACAGGGGTCACAGATACGCAGTATTTT. The chain employs TRBV24-1 and TRBJ2-3; 10 bases fit TRBD1. Germline V gene sequence: CDR1 KGHDR, CDR2 SFDVKD. The V and J ends lost 3 bases and 2 bases, in that order; junction bases with no gene match: 4. CDR3 length: 16 amino acids.

The chain has TRBV5-1 and TRBJ1-1; 9 nucleotides agree with TRBD1. The CDR3 has 13 residues. CDR1 is SGHRS and CDR2 is YFSETQ in the germline V gene. Trimming at V came to 4 bases and at J to 10 bases, leaving 8 bases not matched to a gene. The CDR3 bases are TGCGCCAGCAGCGACGACAGGGGGTCTACAGCTTTCTTT. This gives the protein CASSDDRGSTAFF.

The V and J genes are TRBV23-1 and TRBJ2-1; D gene unclear. TRBV23-1 is designated an ORF whose function remains uncertain. The length of the CDR3 is 16 residues. V lost 4 bases to trimming and J lost 4 bases, with 17 bases between them. The CDR3 region has the DNA TGCGCCAGCAGTCTTAACCTCCCACCGGGTTACAATGAGCAGTTCTTC. Its translation is CASSLNLPPGYNEQFF.

The chain uses TRBV6-2 or TRBV6-3 and TRBJ1-2; D gene unclear. Germline V gene sequence: CDR1 MNHEY, CDR2 SVGEGT. Trimming pared 2 bases from V and 0 bases from J, leaving 10 bases between. The length of the CDR3 is 15 residues. CDR3 protein: CASSYISVANYGYTF. The DNA of the CDR3 is TGTGCCAGCAGTTACATCAGCGTAGCTAACTATGGCTACACCTTC.

The V and J genes are TRBV6-2 or TRBV6-3 and TRBJ2-2; D perhaps matches TRBD2 (7 bases). Germline V gives CDR1 MNHEY, CDR2 SVGEGT. This CDR3 comprises 16 residues. V lost 1 base and J lost 4, with 13 bases in between. As DNA, the CDR3 is TGTGCCAGCAGTTACTTCGGGGGGCCCTCCACCGGGGAGCTGTTTTTT. It translates to CASSYFGGPSTGELFF.

In its sample, this clone was seen once. The rearrangement joins TRBV7-6 to TRBJ1-1; TRBD1 matches 9 bases. The CDR3 spans 15 residues. Trimming cost V 5 bases and J 2 bases; bases outside gene matches: 6. The V gene's germline CDR1 is SGHVS and CDR2 FNYEAQ. The CDR3 reads CASSLRTGANTEAFF. CDR3 DNA: TGTGCCAGCAGCCTCCGGACAGGGGCAAACACTGAAGCTTTCTTT.

V usage is TRBV12-3 or TRBV12-4 and J usage is TRBJ1-1, with D hard to call. The V end was cut by 5 bases, the J end by 11 bases, with 15 bases between. The CDR3 length is 12 residues. The CDR3 sequence: CASSPRETEAFF. CDR3 DNA: TGTGCCAGCAGTCCCCGGGAGACCGAGGCTTTCTTT.

The chain uses TRBV7-9 and TRBJ1-1; unclear D gene. Trimming shortened V by 1 base and J by 0 bases, and 3 bases separated the two germline ends. Germline-derived CDR1 and CDR2 are SEHNR and FQNEAQ (reference sequence). The CDR3 loop spans 13 amino acids. The CDR3 sequence is CASSLELNTEAFF. CDR3 nucleotides: TGTGCCAGCAGCTTAGAGCTGAACACTGAAGCTTTCTTT.

The V gene is TRBV10-3, the J gene TRBJ1-2, with D unclear. The CDR3 covers 14 residues. V dropped 7 bases and J dropped 2 bases, with 14 bases sitting between them. Per the germline V gene, CDR1 is ENHRY and CDR2 is SYGVKD. In DNA form, the CDR3 reads TGTGCCATCACACAACGGACGGGGAACTATGGCTACACCTTC. Translation gives CAITQRTGNYGYTF.

V and J are TRBV19 and TRBJ2-2, with 9 bases matching TRBD1. Germline values: CDR1 LNHDA, CDR2 SQIVND (reference sequence). This CDR3 contains 17 residues. V was pared by 6 bases and J by 6 bases, with 14 bases of the junction left unmatched. The CDR3 sequence: CASSPGAGTGRSGELFF. CDR3 DNA sequence: TGTGCCAGTAGCCCCGGAGCCGGGACAGGGCGTTCCGGGGAGCTGTTTTTT.

This clone was recorded only once. V gene TRBV5-1 combines with J gene TRBJ2-7, with D possibly matching TRBD1 (6 bases). V dropped 2 bases and J dropped 4 bases, with 10 bases sitting between them. Germline loops: CDR1 SGHRS, CDR2 YFSETQ. The CDR3 has 13 amino acids. The CDR3 spells CASSFGTSYEQYF. The CDR3 region has the DNA TGCGCCAGCAGCTTCGGGACATCATACGAGCAGTACTTC. The full variable domain, rest sourced from reference TRBV5-1 and TRBJ2-7, is KAGVTQTPRYLIKTRGQQVTLSCSPISGHRSVSWYQQTPGQGLQFLFEYFSETQRNKGNFPGRFSGRQFSNSRSEMNVSTLELGDSALYLCASSFGTSYEQYFGPGTRLTVT.

The chain employs TRBV5-1 and TRBJ2-3, with 8 bases that match TRBD1. This CDR3 is built from 15 residues. V lost 2 bases to trimming and J lost 4 bases; unmatched junction nucleotides: 6. Looked up from germline, CDR1 is SGHRS and CDR2 is YFSETQ. The CDR3 loop is CASSLSGGGADTQYF. Written as DNA, the CDR3 is TGCGCCAGCAGCTTATCAGGGGGCGGAGCAGATACGCAGTATTTT.

The rearrangement links TRBV2 to TRBJ1-3; the D is unclear. The V gene lost 10 bases and the J gene lost 0 bases, with 10 bases spanning the gap. Per germline, CDR1 SNHLY and CDR2 FYNNEI. This CDR3 is built from 13 residues. For the CDR3, the DNA is TGTGCCACTCTAAGTCTCTCTGGAAACACCATATATTTT. Translated, it gives CATLSLSGNTIYF. Looking up the rest from reference TRBV2 and TRBJ1-3 gives the full variable domain: EPEVTQTPSHQVTQMGQEVILRCVPISNHLYFYWYRQILGQKVEFLVSFYNNEISEKSEIFDDQFSVERPDGSNFTLKIRSTKLEDSAMYFCATLSLSGNTIYFGEGSWLTVV.

The chain employs TRBV3-1 (or the pseudogene TRBV3-2) and TRBJ1-5, with D possibly TRBD1 on 5 matching bases. Trimming stripped 5 bases from V and 4 bases from J, with 12 bases between. The CDR3 contains 14 residues. Germline V gene lookup returns CDR1 LGHDT and CDR2 YNNKEL (reference sequence). The CDR3 coding sequence is TGTGCCAGCAGCGTAGGGGCTGGGAATCAGCCCCAGCATTTT. Translating it yields CASSVGAGNQPQHF.

This clone has just one count. The chain uses TRBV11-2 and TRBJ2-1, with unresolved D. Trimming pared 1 base from V and 2 bases from J, leaving 9 bases between. The V gene's germline CDR1 is SGHAT and CDR2 FQNNGV. CDR3 length equals 15 residues. Written as DNA, the CDR3 is TGTGCCAGCAGCTTAGCACCCCGAGCCTACAATGAGCAGTTCTTC. Its translation: CASSLAPRAYNEQFF.